This T cell receptor beta chain originates from a study of T cell responses to AZD1222 COVID-19 vaccine. Study outcomes and limitations: Spike-specific TCR breadth and depth rose after two AZD1222 doses. Reportedly, close to half of spike-specific TCRs are directed against unmutated variant regions.

TCRdb's copy holds only in-frame clones and misses some; the assay was immunoSEQ multiplex PCR. Here the sample spans approximately 110,000 clones, approximately 90% being singletons. The germline V gene encodes CDR1 MNHEY and CDR2 SVGAGI. The germline V and J ends were trimmed by 0 bases and 3 bases, with 11 bases remaining between them. The CDR3 covers 15 residues. A note on this clone: Its antigen is unknown.

The V call is TRBV6-5, the J call TRBJ1-1; D gene ambiguous. Specimen: peripheral blood, collected on day 0 of AZD1222 vaccination. The receptor's source is an adult in good health. The CDR3 region has the DNA TGTGCCAGCAGTTACTCGACGGGGTTGGACACTGAAGCTTTCTTT. This translates into CASSYSTGLDTEAFF.